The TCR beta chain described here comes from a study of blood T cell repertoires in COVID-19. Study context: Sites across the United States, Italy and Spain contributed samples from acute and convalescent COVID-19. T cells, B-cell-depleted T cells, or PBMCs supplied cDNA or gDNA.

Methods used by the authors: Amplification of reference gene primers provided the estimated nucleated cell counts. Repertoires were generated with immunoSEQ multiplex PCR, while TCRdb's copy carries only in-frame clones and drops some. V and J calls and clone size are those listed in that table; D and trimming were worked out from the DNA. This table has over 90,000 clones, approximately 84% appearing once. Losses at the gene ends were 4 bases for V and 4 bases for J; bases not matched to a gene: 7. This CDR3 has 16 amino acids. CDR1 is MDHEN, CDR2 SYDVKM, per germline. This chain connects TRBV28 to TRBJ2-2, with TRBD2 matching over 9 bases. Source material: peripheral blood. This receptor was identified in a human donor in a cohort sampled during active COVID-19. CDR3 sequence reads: CASSYWSGGRTGELFF. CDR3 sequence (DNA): TGTGCCAGCAGTTACTGGAGCGGGGGGCGCACCGGGGAGCTGTTTTTT.